This TCR beta chain is drawn from a study of T cell responses to AZD1222 COVID-19 vaccine. Study outcomes and limitations: In a largely white British group with more females than males, clonal diversity was possibly underestimated. Repertoire samples came only from after the peak T cell response. With two AZD1222 doses given, Spike-specific TCR breadth and depth both rose.

As concerns this clone: Its antigen is as yet unknown.

CDR3 length: 17 residues. Germline CDR1 and CDR2: LGHNT and FRNRAP. Trimming cost V 0 bases and J 3 bases; bases outside gene matches: 7. Profiling relied on immunoSEQ multiplex PCR, and the TCRdb table lists in-frame clones only, not all of them. The profile shows 85,000 to 100,000 clones, 86% of them singletons. The V call is TRBV12-5, the J call TRBJ1-5; 8 bases map to TRBD1. Specimen: peripheral blood, collected on day 0 of AZD1222 vaccination. This receptor was taken from an adult in good health. The CDR3 bases are TGTGCTAGTGGTTTGGTACAGGGGGACAGATTCAATCAGCCCCAGCATTTT. Amino acid sequence: CASGLVQGDRFNQPQHF.